This T cell receptor beta chain was recorded in a study of post-analysis software for immune sequencing data. Study results and caveats: Comparison of patients with controls showed five TRBV segments more frequent in patients, TRBV5-6, TRBV5-1 and TRBV20-1 among them.

Every TCR beta cDNA library bore unique molecular identifiers. TCRdb fed the PCR reads into MiXCR, producing one record per CDR3 protein. The sample has about 820,000 distinct CDR3 sequences, under 70% seen once. Germline values: CDR1 SGHRS, CDR2 YFSETQ. The CDR3 sequence is 14 residues long. V was shortened by 1 base and J by 5 bases, with 12 bases between the two germline ends. Notes on this clonotype: Its antigen is as yet unknown.

The rearrangement links TRBV5-1 to TRBJ1-1; TRBD1 might be the D (5 bases). The specimen sequenced was blood. This clonotype was obtained from a girl aged 10-17 years with multiple sclerosis. CDR3 amino acids: CASSLREGQTEAFF. The CDR3 DNA reads TGCGCCAGCAGCTTGAGGGAGGGGCAGACTGAAGCTTTCTTT.